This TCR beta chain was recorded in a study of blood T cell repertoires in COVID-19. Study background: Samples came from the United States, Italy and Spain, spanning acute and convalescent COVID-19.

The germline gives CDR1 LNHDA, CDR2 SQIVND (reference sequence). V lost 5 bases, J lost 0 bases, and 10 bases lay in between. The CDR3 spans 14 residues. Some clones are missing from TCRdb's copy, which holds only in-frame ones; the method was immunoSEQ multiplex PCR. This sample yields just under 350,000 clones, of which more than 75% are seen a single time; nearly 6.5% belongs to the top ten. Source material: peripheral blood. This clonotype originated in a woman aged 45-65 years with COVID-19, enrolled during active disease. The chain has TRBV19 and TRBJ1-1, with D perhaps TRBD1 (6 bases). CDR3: CASSGGRMNTEAFF. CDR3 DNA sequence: TGTGCCAGTAGTGGGGGCAGGATGAACACTGAAGCTTTCTTT.